This is a list of T cell receptor beta chains from one sample in a study of cytomegalovirus exposure and HLA in healthy donors. TCRdb's copy holds only in-frame clones and misses some; the assay was immunoSEQ multiplex PCR. The data contain 90,000 to 95,000 clones, over 70% of them seen just once; the ten biggest clones take up around 1.2%. The specimen was PBMCs. Receptors were obtained from a girl under 10 years old in good health and CMV-seropositive. Both conserved end residues are part of each CDR3. Each record gives: clone size, J gene, CDR3 length, D gene, V gene, CDR3 DNA, CDR3 protein. A D gene is named only where the DNA matches it firmly. Expanded clones are given a class, and other clones once, few, many or no size at all.

. | TRBJ2-1 | 15 | . | TRBV6-1 | TGTGCCAGCAGTGAGGGGTGGACTCTGACCCTTGAGCAGTTCTTC | CASSEGWTLTLEQFF
. | TRBJ1-2 | 13 | . | TRBV18 | TGTGCCAGCTCACCAACACAGTCGGAAGGCTACACCTTC | CASSPTQSEGYTF
. | TRBJ1-2 | 13 | . | TRBV27 | TGTGCCAGCAGTCAGACAAGAAACTATGGCTACACCTTC | CASSQTRNYGYTF
. | TRBJ1-5 | 16 | . | TRBV7-9 | TGTGCCAGCAGCTTATCAGGAACGGCCGCCTATGAGCCCCAGCATTTT | CASSLSGTAAYEPQHF
. | TRBJ2-6 | 15 | TRBD1 | TRBV29-1 | TGCAGCGTTGCAGGGGGCACATCAGGGGCCAACGTCCTGACTTTC | CSVAGGTSGANVLTF
. | TRBJ1-1 | 15 | TRBD1 | TRBV6-4 | TGTGCCAGCAGTCACCGACAGGGGGCCAAGAATGAAGCTTTCTTT | CASSHRQGAKNEAFF
. | TRBJ1-2 | 15 | TRBD1 | TRBV28 | TGTGCCAGCAGACCTGGGACAGCGAGGGGCTATGGCTACACCTTC | CASRPGTARGYGYTF
few | TRBJ1-1 | 13 | . | TRBV18 | TGTGCCAGCTCACCACCAATGCAAGGACTTGTTTTCTTT | CASSPPMQGLVFF
. | TRBJ1-2 | 15 | . | TRBV28 | TGTGCCAGCAGTTTAGTTAGGGGCGCCGGCTATGGCTACACCTTC | CASSLVRGAGYGYTF
. | TRBJ1-4 | 13 | . | TRBV28 | TGTGCCAGCAGTTTGCAGTCCAATGAAAAACTGTTTTTT | CASSLQSNEKLFF
. | TRBJ2-1 | 15 | TRBD2 | TRBV30 | TGTGCCTGGAGTGGCGGACTAGCGGGTTACAATGAGCAGTTCTTC | CAWSGGLAGYNEQFF